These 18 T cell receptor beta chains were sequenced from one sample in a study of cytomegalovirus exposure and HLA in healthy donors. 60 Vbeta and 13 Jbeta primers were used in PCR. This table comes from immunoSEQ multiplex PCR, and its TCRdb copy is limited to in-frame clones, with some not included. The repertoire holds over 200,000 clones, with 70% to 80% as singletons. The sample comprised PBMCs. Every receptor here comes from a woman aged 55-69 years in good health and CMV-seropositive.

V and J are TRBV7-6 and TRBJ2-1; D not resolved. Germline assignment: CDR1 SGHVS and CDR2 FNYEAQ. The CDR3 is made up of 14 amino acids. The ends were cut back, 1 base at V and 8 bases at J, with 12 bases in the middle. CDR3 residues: CASSLGANFDEQFF. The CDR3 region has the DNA TGTGCCAGCAGCTTAGGGGCCAATTTCGATGAGCAGTTCTTC.

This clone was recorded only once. The CDR3 nucleotides read TGTGCCAGCAGCCCGGGACAGGGGACCGGGGAGCTGTTTTTT. Protein sequence: CASSPGQGTGELFF. The rearrangement links TRBV2 to TRBJ2-2, with 10 bases that match TRBD1. The CDR3 has 14 amino acids. Germline V lookup: CDR1 SNHLY, CDR2 FYNNEI. Germline trimming cut 6 bases from V and 5 bases from J; bases unmatched to any gene: 3.

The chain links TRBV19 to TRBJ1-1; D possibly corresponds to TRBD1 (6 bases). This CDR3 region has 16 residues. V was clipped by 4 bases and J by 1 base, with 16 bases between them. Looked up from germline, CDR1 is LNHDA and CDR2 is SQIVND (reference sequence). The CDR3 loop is CASSTLPGQKNTEAFF. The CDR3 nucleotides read TGTGCCAGTAGTACCCTTCCGGGACAAAAGAACACTGAAGCTTTCTTT.

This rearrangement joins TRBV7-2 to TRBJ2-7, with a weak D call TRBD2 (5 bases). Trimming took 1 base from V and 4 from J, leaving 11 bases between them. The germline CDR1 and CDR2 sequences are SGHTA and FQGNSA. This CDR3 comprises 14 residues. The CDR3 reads CASSLDSQRYEQYF. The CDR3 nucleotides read TGTGCCAGCAGCTTAGATTCGCAGCGGTACGAGCAGTACTTC.

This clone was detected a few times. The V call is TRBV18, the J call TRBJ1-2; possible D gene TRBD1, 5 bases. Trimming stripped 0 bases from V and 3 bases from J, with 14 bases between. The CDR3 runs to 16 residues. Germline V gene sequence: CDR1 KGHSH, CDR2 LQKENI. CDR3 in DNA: TGTGCCAGCTCACCACCTTCTGTGGGAGGGGACTATGGCTACACCTTC. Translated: CASSPPSVGGDYGYTF.

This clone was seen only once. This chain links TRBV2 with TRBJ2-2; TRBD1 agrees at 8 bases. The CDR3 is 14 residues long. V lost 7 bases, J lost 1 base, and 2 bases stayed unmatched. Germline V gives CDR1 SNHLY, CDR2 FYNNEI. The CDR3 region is CASKDRENTGELFF. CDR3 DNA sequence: TGTGCCAGCAAGGACAGGGAGAACACCGGGGAGCTGTTTTTT.

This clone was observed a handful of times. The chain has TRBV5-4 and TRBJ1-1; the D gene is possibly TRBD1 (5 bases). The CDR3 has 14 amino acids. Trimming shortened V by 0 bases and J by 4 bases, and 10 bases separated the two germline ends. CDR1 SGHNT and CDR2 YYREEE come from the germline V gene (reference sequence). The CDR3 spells CASSLDGTSTEAFF. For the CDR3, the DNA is TGTGCCAGCAGCTTGGATGGGACTTCCACTGAAGCTTTCTTT.

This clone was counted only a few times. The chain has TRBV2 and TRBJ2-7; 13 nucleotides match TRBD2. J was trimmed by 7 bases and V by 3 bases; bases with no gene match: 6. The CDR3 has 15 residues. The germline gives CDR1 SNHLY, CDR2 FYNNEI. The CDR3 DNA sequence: TGTGCCAGCAGTGACAGAACTAGCGGGAGGGTTGAGCAGTACTTC. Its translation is CASSDRTSGRVEQYF.

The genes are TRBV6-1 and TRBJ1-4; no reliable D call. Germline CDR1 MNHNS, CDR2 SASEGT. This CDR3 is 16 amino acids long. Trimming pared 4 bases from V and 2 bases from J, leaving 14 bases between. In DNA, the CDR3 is TGTGCCAGCAGTGGAGCCCTGGGCCTCACTAATGAAAAACTGTTTTTT. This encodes CASSGALGLTNEKLFF.

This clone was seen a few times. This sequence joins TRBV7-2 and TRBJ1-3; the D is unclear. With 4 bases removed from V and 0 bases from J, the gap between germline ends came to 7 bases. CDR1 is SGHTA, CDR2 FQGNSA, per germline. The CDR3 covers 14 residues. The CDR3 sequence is CASSSANSGNTIYF. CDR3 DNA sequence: TGTGCCAGCAGCTCAGCCAACTCTGGAAACACCATATATTTT.

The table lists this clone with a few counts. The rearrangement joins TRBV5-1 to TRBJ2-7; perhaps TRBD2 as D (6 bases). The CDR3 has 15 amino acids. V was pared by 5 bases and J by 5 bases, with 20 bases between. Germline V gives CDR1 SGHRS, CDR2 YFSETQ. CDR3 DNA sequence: TGCGCCAGCAGTTATAACGGGGGAGGTGTCAACGAGCAGTACTTC. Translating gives CASSYNGGGVNEQYF.

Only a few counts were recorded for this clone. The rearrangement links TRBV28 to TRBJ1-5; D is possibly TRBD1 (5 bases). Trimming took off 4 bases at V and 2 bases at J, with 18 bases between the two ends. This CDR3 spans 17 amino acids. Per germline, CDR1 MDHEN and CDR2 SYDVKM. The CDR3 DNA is TGTGCCAGCAGTTATTCCGCGGGGGGAGTTGGCAATCAGCCCCAGCATTTT. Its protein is CASSYSAGGVGNQPQHF. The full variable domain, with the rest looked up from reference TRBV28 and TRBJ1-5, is DVKVTQSSRYLVKRTGEKVFLECVQDMDHENMFWYRQDPGLGLRLIYFSYDVKMKEKGDIPEGYSVSREKKERFSLILESASTNQTSMYLCASSYSAGGVGNQPQHFGDGTRLSIL.

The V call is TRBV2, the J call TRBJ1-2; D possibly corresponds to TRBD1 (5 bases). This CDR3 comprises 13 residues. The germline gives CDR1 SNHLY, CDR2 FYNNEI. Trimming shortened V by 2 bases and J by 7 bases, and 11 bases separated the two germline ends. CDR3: CASSEQGRVGYTF. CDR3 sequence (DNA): TGTGCCAGCAGTGAACAGGGAAGAGTTGGCTACACCTTC.

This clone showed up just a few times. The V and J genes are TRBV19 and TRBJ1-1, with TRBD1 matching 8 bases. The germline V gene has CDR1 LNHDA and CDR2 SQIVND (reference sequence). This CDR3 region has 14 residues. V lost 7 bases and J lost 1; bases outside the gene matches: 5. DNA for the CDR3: TGTGCCAGTAATCAGGGGGCCACGAACACTGAAGCTTTCTTT. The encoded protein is CASNQGATNTEAFF.

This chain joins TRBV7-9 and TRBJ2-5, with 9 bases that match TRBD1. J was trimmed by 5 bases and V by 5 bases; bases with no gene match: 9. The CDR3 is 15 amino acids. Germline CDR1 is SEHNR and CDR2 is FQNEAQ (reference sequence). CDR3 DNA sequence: TGTGCCAGCAGCCCCTGGGACAGGGAGGGCGAGACCCAGTACTTC. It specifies CASSPWDREGETQYF.

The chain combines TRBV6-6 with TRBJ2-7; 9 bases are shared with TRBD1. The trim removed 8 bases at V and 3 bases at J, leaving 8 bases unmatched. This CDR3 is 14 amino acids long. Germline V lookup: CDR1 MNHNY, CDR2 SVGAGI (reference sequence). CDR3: CASHFSGQGYEQYF. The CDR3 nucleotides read TGTGCCAGCCACTTCTCGGGACAGGGCTACGAGCAGTACTTC.

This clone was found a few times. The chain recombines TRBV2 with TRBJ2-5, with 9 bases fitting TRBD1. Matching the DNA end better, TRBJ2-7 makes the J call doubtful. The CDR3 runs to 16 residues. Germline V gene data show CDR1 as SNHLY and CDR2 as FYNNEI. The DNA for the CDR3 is TGTGCCAGCAGGAGGGACCCCGGGACAGGGCCCTACGAGCAGTACTTC. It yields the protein CASRRDPGTGPYEQYF.

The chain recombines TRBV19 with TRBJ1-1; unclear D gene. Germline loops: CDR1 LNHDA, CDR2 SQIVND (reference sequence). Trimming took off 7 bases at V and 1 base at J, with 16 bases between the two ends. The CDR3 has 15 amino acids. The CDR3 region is CASTTETGRNTEAFF. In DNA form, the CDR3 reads TGTGCCAGTACCACAGAAACCGGGAGGAACACTGAAGCTTTCTTT.